This TCR beta chain was identified during a study of immune evolution from preneoplasia to lung adenocarcinoma. Study-level findings and limits: From normal lung to invasive adenocarcinoma, top clone frequencies appeared to decrease. KRAS-mutant nodules had the highest T cell clonality.

The CDR3 extends over 14 amino acids. V lost 3 bases and J 11 bases, leaving 19 bases between the germline ends. Germline CDR1 is KGHSH and CDR2 is LQKENI. Repertoires were generated with immunoSEQ multiplex PCR, while TCRdb's copy carries only in-frame clones and drops some. The profile shows roughly 6,700 clones, about 72% of them singletons. To note about this clone: Antigen unknown.

This receptor was obtained from a person between 70 and 80 years old with lung adenocarcinoma. The sequenced material came from FFPE minimally invasive lung adenocarcinoma tissue. The chain links TRBV18 to TRBJ1-1, with D perhaps TRBD1 (6 bases). The CDR3 bases are TGTGCCAGCTCACCGACAGGTACGTCCACGTATGCTTTCTTT. It yields the protein CASSPTGTSTYAFF.